Listed here is a single TCR beta chain. This sample stems from a study of beta chain features in type 1 diabetes. CDR1 SGHNT and CDR2 YYREEE come from the germline V gene (reference sequence). The V gene end was trimmed by 2 bases and the J gene end by 9 bases; junction bases not matched to a gene: 2. The CDR3 covers 14 residues. The investigators reverse transcribed all of the isolated RNA, so they sequenced expressed TCRB transcripts. Regulatory, naive and central memory T cell samples averaged around 3.6 million reads. Sequenced by immunoSEQ multiplex PCR; TCRdb stores in-frame clones only, minus some. The sample includes about 350,000 clones, 20% seen only once; the top ten take 0.044%. Sorting with CD45RO/CCR7/CD25/CD127/CD95/CD27 yielded naive, central memory, regulatory and stem-like memory CD4+ cells.

This TCR was recovered from a woman between 18 and 30 years old in good health. This chain uses TRBV5-4 with TRBJ1-6, with 10 bases that match TRBD1. The source material was naive CD4+ T cells from blood. DNA of the CDR3: TGTGCCAGCAGCTTCCGGACAGGGGGTTCACCCCTCCACTTT. Amino acid sequence: CASSFRTGGSPLHF.